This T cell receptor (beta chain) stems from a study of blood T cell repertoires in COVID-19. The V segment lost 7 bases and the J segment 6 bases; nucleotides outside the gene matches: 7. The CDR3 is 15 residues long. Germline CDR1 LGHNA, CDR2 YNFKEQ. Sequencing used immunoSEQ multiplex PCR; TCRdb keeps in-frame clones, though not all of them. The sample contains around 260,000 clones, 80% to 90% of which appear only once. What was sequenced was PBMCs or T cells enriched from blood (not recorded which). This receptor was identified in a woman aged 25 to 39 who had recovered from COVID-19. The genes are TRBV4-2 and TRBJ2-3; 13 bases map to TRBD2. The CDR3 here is CASNKLAGGLDTQYF. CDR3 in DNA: TGTGCCAGCAACAAACTAGCGGGGGGGCTGGATACGCAGTATTTT.